Listed here are 3 T cell receptor beta chains from one sample, sequenced in a study of graft-versus-host responses after intestinal transplantation. TCRdb's copy holds only in-frame clones and misses some; the assay was immunoSEQ multiplex PCR. This sample carries 6,000 to 8,000 clones, about four fifths of them seen once, and the ten largest clones take approximately 8%. The authors processed graft tissue to release intraepithelial and lamina propria lymphocytes. Sequenced material: ileum tissue, taken roughly 300 days after intestinal transplant. Source of these receptors: a human patient who received an intestinal transplant, so some T cells may come from the graft donor.

V gene TRBV5-1 combines with J gene TRBJ2-5; 16 bases are shared with TRBD2. CDR1 is SGHRS and CDR2 is YFSETQ in the germline V gene. The V segment lost 5 bases and the J segment 2 bases; nucleotides outside the gene matches: 9. This CDR3 has 18 amino acids. The CDR3 spells CASSFRPGLAGGQETQYF. CDR3 DNA: TGCGCCAGCAGTTTCCGCCCGGGACTAGCGGGGGGGCAAGAGACCCAGTACTTC.

The chain carries TRBV5-4 and TRBJ2-5, with D possibly TRBD1 on 6 matching bases. The CDR3 is 15 amino acids. CDR1 is SGHNT and CDR2 is YYREEE in the germline V gene (reference sequence). Trimming shortened V by 0 bases and J by 3 bases, and 12 bases separated the two germline ends. For the CDR3, the DNA is TGTGCCAGCAGCTTGGTGGAAGGGGGTGAAGAGACCCAGTACTTC. It codes for CASSLVEGGEETQYF.

V usage is TRBV28 and J usage is TRBJ2-3; TRBD2 agrees at 14 bases. The V and J ends lost 7 bases and 2 bases, in that order; junction bases with no gene match: 11. CDR1 and CDR2 from the germline V gene are MDHEN and SYDVKM. This CDR3 has 18 residues. Written as DNA, the CDR3 is TGTGCCAGCACCTACGGACTAGCGGGAGGCGGTTTCACAGATACGCAGTATTTT. Translated, it gives CASTYGLAGGGFTDTQYF.